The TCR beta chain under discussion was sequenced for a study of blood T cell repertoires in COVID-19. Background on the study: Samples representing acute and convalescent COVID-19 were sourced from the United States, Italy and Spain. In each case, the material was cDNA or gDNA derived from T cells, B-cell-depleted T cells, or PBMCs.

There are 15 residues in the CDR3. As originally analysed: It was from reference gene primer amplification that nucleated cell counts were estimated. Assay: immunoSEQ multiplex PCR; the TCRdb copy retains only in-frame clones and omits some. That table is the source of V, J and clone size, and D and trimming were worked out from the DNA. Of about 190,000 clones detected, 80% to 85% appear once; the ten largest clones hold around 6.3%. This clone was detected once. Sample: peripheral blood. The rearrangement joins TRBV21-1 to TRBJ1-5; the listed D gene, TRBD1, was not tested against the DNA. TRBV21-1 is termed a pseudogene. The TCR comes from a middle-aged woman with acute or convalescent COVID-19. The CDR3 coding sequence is TGTGCCAGCAACGACCCGGGACAGGGGAATCAGCCCCAGCATTTT. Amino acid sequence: CASNDPGQGNQPQHF.